The source of this T cell receptor (beta chain) is a study of CD8 T cells in ankylosing spondylitis. Trimming took 2 bases from V and 6 from J, leaving 8 bases between them. The CDR3 sequence is 13 residues long. CDR1 and CDR2 from the germline V gene are SGHTA and FQGTGA. Study results and caveats: The authors reported significant enrichment of disease-linked clones in matched ankylosing spondylitis synovial fluid. Peripheral blood held disease-linked clones only at relatively low frequency, and these were CD8+. A motif of roughly 8 highly homologous TCR beta variants was seen as apparently characteristic of ankylosing spondylitis blood.

Quantitative 5'-RACE was performed with molecular barcodes, and it yielded the TCR beta libraries. A single record per CDR3 protein comes from TCRdb applying MiXCR to the 5' RACE reads. Of around 770,000 distinct CDR3 sequences in the sample, around 17% are singletons; the top ten hold under 20%. Remarks on this clonotype: The antigen is unknown.

Sequenced input: blood, either unsorted or a sorted T cell fraction (not recorded which). The clonotype comes from a male donor with ankylosing spondylitis. The chain is built from TRBV7-3 and TRBJ2-1; D remains ambiguous. CDR3 bases: TGTGCCAGCAGCTTACTCCCGGGCAATGAGCAGTTCTTC. Translating it yields CASSLLPGNEQFF.